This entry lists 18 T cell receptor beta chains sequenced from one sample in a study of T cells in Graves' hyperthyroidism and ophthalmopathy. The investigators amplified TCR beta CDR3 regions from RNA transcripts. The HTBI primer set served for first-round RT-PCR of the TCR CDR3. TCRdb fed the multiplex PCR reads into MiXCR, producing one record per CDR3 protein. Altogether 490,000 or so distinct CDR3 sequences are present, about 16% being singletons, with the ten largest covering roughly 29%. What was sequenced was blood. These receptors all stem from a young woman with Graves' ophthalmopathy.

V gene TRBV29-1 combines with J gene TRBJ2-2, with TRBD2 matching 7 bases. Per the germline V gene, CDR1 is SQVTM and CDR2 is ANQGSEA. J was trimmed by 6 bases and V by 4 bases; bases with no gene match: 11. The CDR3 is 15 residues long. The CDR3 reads CSVGGGPQGSGELFF. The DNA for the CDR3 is TGCAGCGTTGGGGGGGGACCCCAGGGTTCCGGGGAGCTGTTTTTT.

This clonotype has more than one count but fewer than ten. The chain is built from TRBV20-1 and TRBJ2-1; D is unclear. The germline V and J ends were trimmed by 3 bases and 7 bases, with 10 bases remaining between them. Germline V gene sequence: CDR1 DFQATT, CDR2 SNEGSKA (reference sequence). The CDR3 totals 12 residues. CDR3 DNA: TGCAGTGCTAGCTCGCTAACGAATGAGCAGTTCTTC. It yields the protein CSASSLTNEQFF.

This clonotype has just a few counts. Here the CDR3 DNA reads TGTGCCAGCAGTTTTGTACAGTATAATTCACCCCTCCACTTT. It is translated as CASSFVQYNSPLHF. This chain uses TRBV27 with TRBJ1-6, with D unresolved. In germline, CDR1 is MNHEY, CDR2 SMNVEV (reference sequence). The CDR3 is 14 amino acids. V was trimmed by 3 bases and J by 4 bases, leaving 7 bases between them.

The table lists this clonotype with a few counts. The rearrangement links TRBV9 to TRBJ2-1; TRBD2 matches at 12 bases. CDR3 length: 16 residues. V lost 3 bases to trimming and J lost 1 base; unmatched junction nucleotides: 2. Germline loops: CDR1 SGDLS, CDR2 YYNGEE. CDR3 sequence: CASSAGLAGSYNEQFF. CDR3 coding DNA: TGTGCCAGCAGCGCCGGACTAGCGGGATCCTACAATGAGCAGTTCTTC.

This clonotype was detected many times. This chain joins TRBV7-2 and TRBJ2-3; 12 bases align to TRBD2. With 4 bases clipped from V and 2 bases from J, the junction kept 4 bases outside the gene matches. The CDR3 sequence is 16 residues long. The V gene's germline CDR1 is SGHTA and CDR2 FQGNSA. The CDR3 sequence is CASSSLAGGLTDTQYF. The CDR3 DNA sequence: TGTGCCAGCAGCTCACTAGCGGGAGGCCTCACAGATACGCAGTATTTT.

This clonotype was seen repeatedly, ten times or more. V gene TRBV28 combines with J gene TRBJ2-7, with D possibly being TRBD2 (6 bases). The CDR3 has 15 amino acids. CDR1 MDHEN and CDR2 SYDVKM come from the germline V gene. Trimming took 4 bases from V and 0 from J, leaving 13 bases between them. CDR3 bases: TGTGCCAGCAGTTCCAGCGGGCCAAGCTCCTACGAGCAGTACTTC. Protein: CASSSSGPSSYEQYF.

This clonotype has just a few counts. DNA of the CDR3: TGTGCCAGCAGTAACAATAGAGGGGGGATACGGTACTTC. Protein product: CASSNNRGGIRYF. The chain uses TRBV12-3 or TRBV12-4 and TRBJ2-4; D possibly matches TRBD1 or TRBD2 (6 bases each). This CDR3 is 13 amino acids long. Trimming shortened V by 5 bases and J by 15 bases, and 20 bases separated the two germline ends.

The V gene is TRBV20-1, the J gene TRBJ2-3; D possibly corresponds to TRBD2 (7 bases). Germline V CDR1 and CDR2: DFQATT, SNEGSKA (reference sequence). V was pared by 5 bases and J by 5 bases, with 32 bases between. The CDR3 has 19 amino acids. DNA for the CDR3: TGCAGTGCTCCCTCTTCAGAGTGGCGGGAGAGGGGGACACAAGATACGCAGTATTTT. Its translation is CSAPSSEWRERGTQDTQYF.

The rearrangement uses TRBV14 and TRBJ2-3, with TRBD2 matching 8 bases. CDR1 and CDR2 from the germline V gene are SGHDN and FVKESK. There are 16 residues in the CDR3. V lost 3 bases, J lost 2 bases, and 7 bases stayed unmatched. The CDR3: CASSQGLVLLTDTQYF. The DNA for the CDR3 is TGTGCCAGCAGCCAGGGACTAGTTCTTCTCACAGATACGCAGTATTTT.

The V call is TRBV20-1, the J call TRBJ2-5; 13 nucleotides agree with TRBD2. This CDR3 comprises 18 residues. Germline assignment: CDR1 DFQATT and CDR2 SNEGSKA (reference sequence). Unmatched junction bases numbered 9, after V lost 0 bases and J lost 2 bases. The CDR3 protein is CSARDLTSGGHKQETQYF. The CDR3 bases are TGCAGTGCTAGAGATCTGACTAGCGGGGGGCACAAACAAGAGACCCAGTACTTC.

CDR3 DNA sequence: TGCAGTGCCAACGGACAGGCGGAGAACGAGCAGTACTTC. Protein sequence: CSANGQAENEQYF. J is TRBJ2-7 and V is TRBV20-1; 7 positions agree with TRBD1. Per the germline V gene, CDR1 is DFQATT and CDR2 is SNEGSKA (reference sequence). Trimming cost V 6 bases and J 5 bases; bases outside gene matches: 10. The CDR3 extends over 13 amino acids.

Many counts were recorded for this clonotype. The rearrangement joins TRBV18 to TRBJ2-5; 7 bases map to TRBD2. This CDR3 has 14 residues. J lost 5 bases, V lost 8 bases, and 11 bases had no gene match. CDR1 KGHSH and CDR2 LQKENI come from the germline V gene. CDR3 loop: CASRTRDWLETQYF. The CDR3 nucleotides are TGTGCCAGCAGGACTAGAGATTGGTTGGAGACCCAGTACTTC.

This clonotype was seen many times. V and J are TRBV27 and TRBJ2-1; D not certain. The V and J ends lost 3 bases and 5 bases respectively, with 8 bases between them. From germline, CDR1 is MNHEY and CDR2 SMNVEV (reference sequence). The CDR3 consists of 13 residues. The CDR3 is CASSFSLDNEQFF. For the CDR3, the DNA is TGTGCCAGCAGTTTTTCCCTAGACAATGAGCAGTTCTTC.

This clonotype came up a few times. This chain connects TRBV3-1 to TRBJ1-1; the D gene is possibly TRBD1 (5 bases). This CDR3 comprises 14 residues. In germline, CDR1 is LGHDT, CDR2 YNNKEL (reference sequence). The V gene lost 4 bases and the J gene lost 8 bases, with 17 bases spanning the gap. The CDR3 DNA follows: TGTGCCAGCAGCCCTGGGACGGCCCTCCCCGAAGCTTTCTTT. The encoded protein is CASSPGTALPEAFF. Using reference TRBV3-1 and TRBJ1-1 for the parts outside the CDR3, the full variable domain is DTAVSQTPKYLVTQMGNDKSIKCEQNLGHDTMYWYKQDSKKFLKIMFSYNNKELIINETVPNRFSPKSPDKAHLNLHINSLELGDSAVYFCASSPGTALPEAFFGQGTRLTVV.

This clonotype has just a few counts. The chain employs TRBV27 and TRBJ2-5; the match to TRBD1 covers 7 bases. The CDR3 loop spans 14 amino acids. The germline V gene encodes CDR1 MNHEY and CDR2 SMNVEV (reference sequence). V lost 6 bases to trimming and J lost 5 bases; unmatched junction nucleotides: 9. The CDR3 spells CASSRTGAVETQYF. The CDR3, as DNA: TGTGCCAGCAGCCGTACAGGGGCCGTGGAGACCCAGTACTTC.

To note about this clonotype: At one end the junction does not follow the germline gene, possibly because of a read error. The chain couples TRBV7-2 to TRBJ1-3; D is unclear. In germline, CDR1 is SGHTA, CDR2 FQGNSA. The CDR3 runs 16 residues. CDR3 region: CASSLRHLIAGSTIYF. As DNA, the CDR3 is TGTGCCAGCAGCTTACGGCATTTGATCGCTGGAAGCACCATATATTTT.

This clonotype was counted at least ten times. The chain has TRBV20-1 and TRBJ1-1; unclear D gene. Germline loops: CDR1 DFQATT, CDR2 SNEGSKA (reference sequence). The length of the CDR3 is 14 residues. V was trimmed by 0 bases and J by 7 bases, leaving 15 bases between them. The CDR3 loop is CSAREVGSFLEAFF. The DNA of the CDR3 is TGCAGTGCTAGAGAGGTGGGAAGCTTCCTTGAAGCTTTCTTT.

DNA for the CDR3: TGCAGTGCTAGACCTGCCTACGAGCAGTACTTC. Protein sequence: CSARPAYEQYF. The chain joins TRBV20-1 to TRBJ2-7; D is undetermined. Trimming left V 2 bases short and J 2 bases short, with 4 bases between. The CDR3 is 11 residues long. CDR1 and CDR2 (germline): DFQATT, SNEGSKA (reference sequence).